The present T cell receptor beta chain was sequenced within a study of blood T cells in healthy people across ages. Whole-study findings and limits: Age brought a roughly linear fall in TCR beta diversity measured per million T cells. Considered underestimates were the diversity estimates obtained from one million T cells.

Primers used in a second PCR of roughly 6 to 11 cycles were a sample-barcoded 5' primer and a J-beta primer mix. TCRdb ran MiXCR on the 5' RACE reads and lists one entry per CDR3 protein. The sample carries more than 800,000 distinct CDR3 sequences, under 35% recorded once. The table lists this clonotype with many counts. The antigen is not known. The CDR3 totals 14 residues. In germline, CDR1 is SNHLY, CDR2 FYNNEI. The V segment lost 6 bases and the J segment 2 bases; nucleotides outside the gene matches: 3. This chain joins TRBV2 and TRBJ1-5; TRBD1 aligns across 8 bases. The receptor comes from a woman of 80 years or more in good health. The sequenced sample was blood. CDR3 region: CASRDRARNQPQHF. CDR3 nucleotides: TGTGCCAGCAGGGACAGGGCTCGCAATCAGCCCCAGCATTTT.